This TCR beta chain was recorded in a study of neurological immune-mediated disorders. 2 million unsorted PBMCs were stored in RNAlater at -80 °C before RNA extraction. TCRdb passed the 5' RACE reads through MiXCR, listing each CDR3 protein once. The sample lists approximately 59,000 distinct CDR3 sequences; approximately 5.1% were seen once. This clonotype appeared many times. The TCR comes from a human donor with multiple sclerosis. The donor label of this sample is uncertain. What was sequenced was PBMCs.

The CDR3: CSAREDRNSPLHF. As DNA, the CDR3 is TGCAGTGCTAGAGAGGACAGAAATTCACCCCTCCACTTT. This chain connects TRBV20-1 to TRBJ1-6, with a tentative D call TRBD1 (6 bases). Germline lookup yields CDR1 DFQATT and CDR2 SNEGSKA (reference sequence). The CDR3 is 13 residues long. Trimming left V 0 bases short and J 7 bases short, with 7 bases between.